The 32 T cell receptor beta chains in this list originate from one sample, sequenced in a study of T cells in narcolepsy. This table comes from immunoSEQ multiplex PCR, and its TCRdb copy is limited to in-frame clones, with some not included. The sample contains some 34,000 clones, 85% to 90% of which appear only once. The sequenced material came from CD45RA- memory CD4+ T cells from PBMCs. The receptors originated from a human donor with narcolepsy.

This clone was counted a few times. V gene TRBV5-6 combines with J gene TRBJ1-5; tentative D call: TRBD1 (5 bases). With 4 bases removed from V and 7 bases from J, the gap between germline ends came to 15 bases. This CDR3 is built from 14 residues. Per the germline V gene, CDR1 is SGHDT and CDR2 is YYEEEE. This CDR3 reads CASSPRGGSQPQHF. CDR3 coding DNA: TGTGCCAGCAGCCCACGGGGGGGGTCGCAGCCCCAGCATTTT.

The chain uses TRBV28 and TRBJ1-1; perhaps TRBD1 as D (5 bases). CDR3 length: 14 amino acids. V dropped 8 bases and J dropped 1 base, with 14 bases sitting between them. Germline CDR1 is MDHEN and CDR2 is SYDVKM. The CDR3 here is CASAILTGNTEAFF. CDR3 DNA sequence: TGTGCCAGCGCCATCTTAACAGGGAACACTGAAGCTTTCTTT.

The chain is built from TRBV2 and TRBJ2-3, with D maybe TRBD1 (5 bases). The V gene lost 6 bases and the J gene lost 4 bases, with 14 bases spanning the gap. This CDR3 spans 14 amino acids. The V gene's germline CDR1 is SNHLY and CDR2 FYNNEI. The CDR3 spells CASRPTPRADTQYF. Written as DNA, the CDR3 is TGTGCCAGCAGACCTACTCCCAGGGCAGATACGCAGTATTTT.

Here the CDR3 DNA reads TGTGCCAGCAGTTCATCAGGGAAAGGGGGAGCTTTCTTT. This gives the protein CASSSSGKGGAFF. This chain uses TRBV6-6 with TRBJ1-1, with D possibly being TRBD1 (6 bases). V lost 4 bases, J lost 10 bases, and 16 bases lay in between. Germline V gene lookup returns CDR1 MNHNY and CDR2 SVGAGI (reference sequence). The CDR3 is 13 amino acids.

The rearrangement uses TRBV5-1 and TRBJ1-1, with no clear D. Trimming removed 4 bases from V and 5 bases from J, with 9 bases in between. The CDR3 spans 12 residues. Germline values: CDR1 SGHRS, CDR2 YFSETQ. The CDR3 region has the DNA TGCGCCAGCAGCGATGCGGGTACTGAAGCTTTCTTT. Residues: CASSDAGTEAFF.

The rearrangement joins TRBV6-1 to TRBJ2-7; no clear D. Germline V gives CDR1 MNHNS, CDR2 SASEGT. V was clipped by 6 bases and J by 5 bases, with 11 bases between them. This CDR3 has 12 residues. The CDR3: CASRGPANEQYF. The CDR3 DNA reads as TGTGCCAGCAGGGGTCCAGCCAACGAGCAGTACTTC.

This chain connects TRBV5-1 to TRBJ2-2; D remains unclear. The CDR3 extends over 14 amino acids. Germline V gene data show CDR1 as SGHRS and CDR2 as YFSETQ. Trimming shortened V by 1 base and J by 5 bases, and 9 bases separated the two germline ends. For the CDR3, the DNA is TGCGCCAGCAGCTTGAAGGGCCGAACCGGGGAGCTGTTTTTT. Encoded protein: CASSLKGRTGELFF.

In its sample, this clone was seen a few times. V is TRBV9 and J is TRBJ1-2; the match to TRBD1 covers 9 bases. The CDR3 is 14 amino acids. Germline V lookup: CDR1 SGDLS, CDR2 YYNGEE. V was clipped by 0 bases and J by 8 bases; unmatched bases: 5. The CDR3: CASSVAQGADGYTF. The CDR3 DNA sequence: TGTGCCAGCAGCGTAGCACAGGGGGCTGACGGCTACACCTTC.

J is TRBJ1-4 and V is TRBV9; no reliable D call. The CDR3 covers 13 residues. V lost 4 bases and J 8 bases, leaving 12 bases between the germline ends. Per the germline V gene, CDR1 is SGDLS and CDR2 is YYNGEE. The CDR3 nucleotides read TGTGCCAGCAGCTTTCCCGGGAGGGAAAAACTGTTTTTT. This gives the protein CASSFPGREKLFF.

This clone was picked up a small number of times. This sample also contains other DNA sequences that code for the same CDR3. The rearrangement links TRBV28 to TRBJ1-2, with D unclear. V lost 5 bases and J 0 bases, leaving 7 bases between the germline ends. In germline, CDR1 is MDHEN, CDR2 SYDVKM. CDR3 length: 13 amino acids. The CDR3 DNA follows: TGTGCCAGCAGTCTCAGCCCTAACTATGGCTACACCTTC. This encodes CASSLSPNYGYTF.

The chain is built from TRBV18 and TRBJ2-2; no firm D call. V lost 2 bases and J lost 7, with 5 bases in between. Per germline, CDR1 KGHSH and CDR2 LQKENI. The CDR3 sequence is 12 residues long. The CDR3 region is CASSPEVGELFF. In nucleotides, the CDR3 is TGTGCCAGCTCACCAGAAGTCGGGGAGCTGTTTTTT.

The rearrangement uses TRBV4-2 and TRBJ1-5; 7 bases map to TRBD1. Germline V gene sequence: CDR1 LGHNA, CDR2 YNFKEQ. This CDR3 has 15 amino acids. J lost 3 bases, V lost 5 bases, and 7 bases had no gene match. CDR3 residues: CASSEQTGLNQPQHF. The CDR3, as DNA: TGTGCCAGCAGCGAGCAGACAGGGCTCAATCAGCCCCAGCATTTT.

The rearrangement links TRBV25-1 to TRBJ2-7; TRBD1 might be the D (6 bases). This CDR3 is built from 13 residues. Germline V gene data show CDR1 as MGHDK and CDR2 as SYGVNS. Trimming pared 8 bases from V and 6 bases from J, leaving 17 bases between. CDR3 nucleotide sequence: TGTGCCAGCCTGGGGGACACTCTCTTCGAGCAGTACTTC. As protein: CASLGDTLFEQYF.

The chain joins TRBV5-6 to TRBJ2-5; D remains unclear. Deletions cut 2 bases from V and 5 bases from J, with 4 bases between. This CDR3 contains 11 residues. Germline V gives CDR1 SGHDT, CDR2 YYEEEE. The CDR3 reads CASSLDETQYF. CDR3 nucleotide sequence: TGTGCCAGCAGCTTAGACGAGACCCAGTACTTC.

This sequence joins TRBV7-9 and TRBJ1-4; 10 nucleotides match TRBD1. CDR1 SEHNR and CDR2 FQNEAQ come from the germline V gene (reference sequence). The V and J ends lost 5 bases and 3 bases, in that order; junction bases with no gene match: 15. CDR3 size: 19 residues. CDR3 sequence reads: CASSPNRQGAVRANEKLFF. The CDR3 nucleotides read TGTGCCAGCAGCCCGAACCGACAGGGGGCGGTTAGGGCTAATGAAAAACTGTTTTTT.

This chain uses TRBV6-6 with TRBJ1-5, with D perhaps TRBD1 (5 bases). The V end lost 3 bases, the J end lost 5 bases, and 11 bases lay between the germline ends. The CDR3 runs to 14 residues. Germline assignment: CDR1 MNHNY and CDR2 SVGAGI (reference sequence). The CDR3 reads CASSYGGYDQPQHF. In DNA, the CDR3 is TGTGCCAGCAGTTATGGGGGGTATGATCAGCCCCAGCATTTT.

The chain combines TRBV4-1 with TRBJ2-7; 11 bases map to TRBD2. Looked up from germline, CDR1 is MGHRA and CDR2 is YSYEKL. V lost 6 bases to trimming and J lost 0 bases; unmatched junction nucleotides: 4. This CDR3 comprises 15 residues. In DNA, the CDR3 is TGCGCCAGCAGGGCGACTAGCGGGAACTCCTACGAGCAGTACTTC. This translates into CASRATSGNSYEQYF.

This clone was detected a few times. This rearrangement joins TRBV6-1 to TRBJ2-1; TRBD1 aligns across 8 bases. The CDR3 extends over 14 amino acids. V shed 6 bases and J 4 bases; nucleotides not matched to a gene: 5. Germline V gene sequence: CDR1 MNHNS, CDR2 SASEGT. In DNA form, the CDR3 reads TGTGCCAGCAGAGAGGGACAGGCTTACAATGAGCAGTTCTTC. This codes for CASREGQAYNEQFF.

The chain carries TRBV7-9 and TRBJ2-1, with 9 nucleotides matching TRBD1. With V trimmed by 4 bases and J by 7 bases, 5 bases remained unmatched. This CDR3 spans 14 amino acids. Germline CDR1 is SEHNR and CDR2 is FQNEAQ (reference sequence). As DNA, the CDR3 is TGTGCCAGCAGCTCTCGACAGGGGGGAAATGAGCAGTTCTTC. The encoded protein is CASSSRQGGNEQFF.

This chain uses TRBV7-9 with TRBJ1-1; no definite D call. V was trimmed by 5 bases and J by 6 bases, leaving 1 base between them. The CDR3 extends over 9 amino acids. CDR1 is SEHNR and CDR2 is FQNEAQ in the germline V gene (reference sequence). The CDR3 reads CASSAEAFF. CDR3 coding DNA: TGTGCCAGCAGCGCTGAAGCTTTCTTT.

The rearrangement uses TRBV29-1 and TRBJ1-5; 7 positions match TRBD1. CDR3 length: 13 amino acids. V lost 6 bases to trimming and J lost 3 bases; unmatched junction nucleotides: 5. Germline CDR1 SQVTM, CDR2 ANQGSEA. The CDR3 DNA follows: TGCAGCGTGGGGGACAGATACAATCAGCCCCAGCATTTT. As protein: CSVGDRYNQPQHF.

This clone turned up a few times. The chain couples TRBV5-1 to TRBJ1-1; TRBD1 matches 12 bases. With V trimmed by 4 bases and J by 1 base, 17 bases remained unmatched. The CDR3 is made up of 20 amino acids. Germline V gives CDR1 SGHRS, CDR2 YFSETQ. CDR3 nucleotides: TGCGCCAGCAGCGGAGTGATTACTTCCGGGACAGGGGGCCGGAACACTGAAGCTTTCTTT. This sequence encodes CASSGVITSGTGGRNTEAFF. The variable domain in full, with the rest retrieved from reference TRBV5-1 and TRBJ1-1, is KAGVTQTPRYLIKTRGQQVTLSCSPISGHRSVSWYQQTPGQGLQFLFEYFSETQRNKGNFPGRFSGRQFSNSRSEMNVSTLELGDSALYLCASSGVITSGTGGRNTEAFFGQGTRLTVV.

On this clone: The junction departs from germline at one end; a sequencing error may be responsible. The chain combines TRBV6-5 with TRBJ1-2; possible D gene TRBD1, 6 bases. Germline V lookup: CDR1 MNHEY, CDR2 SVGAGI. The CDR3 length is 14 residues. CDR3 coding DNA: TGTGCCGGCAGTACCACCTGGACAGCCTATGGCTACACCTTC. Protein product: CAGSTTWTAYGYTF.

J is TRBJ2-2 and V is TRBV2; D gene unclear. Between the trimmed V and J ends, which lost 6 bases and 4 bases, there was a span of 3 bases. Germline V gives CDR1 SNHLY, CDR2 FYNNEI. The CDR3 sequence is 11 residues long. For the CDR3, the DNA is TGTGCCAGCAGACGCACCGGGGAGCTGTTTTTT. This sequence encodes CASRRTGELFF.

The chain has TRBV5-6 and TRBJ1-1; maybe TRBD1 (6 bases). V dropped 1 base and J dropped 2 bases, with 9 bases sitting between them. CDR1 is SGHDT and CDR2 is YYEEEE in the germline V gene. The CDR3 contains 14 residues. CDR3 amino acids: CASSLRGGNTEAFF. CDR3 in DNA: TGTGCCAGCAGCTTGAGGGGGGGTAACACTGAAGCTTTCTTT.

The chain recombines TRBV10-2 with TRBJ2-3, with 8 bases that match TRBD1. Losses at the gene ends were 7 bases for V and 2 bases for J; bases not matched to a gene: 5. Germline assignment: CDR1 WSHSY and CDR2 SAAADI. The CDR3 totals 14 residues. CDR3 amino acids: CASNQDRDTDTQYF. The DNA of the CDR3 is TGCGCCAGCAATCAGGACAGGGACACAGATACGCAGTATTTT.

The chain carries TRBV6-1 and TRBJ1-2, with 8 bases identical to TRBD1. V trimming: 6 bases; J trimming: 5 bases; junction bases outside the gene matches: 8. Looked up from germline, CDR1 is MNHNS and CDR2 is SASEGT. This CDR3 has 14 residues. In DNA form, the CDR3 reads TGTGCCAGCAGATCTACAGGGGGGGTTTATGGCTACACCTTC. It specifies CASRSTGGVYGYTF.

The chain joins TRBV5-1 to TRBJ2-1, with 12 bases identical to TRBD2. J gave up 6 bases and V 0 bases, and 7 bases lay outside the gene matches. The CDR3 is 17 amino acids. Germline lookup yields CDR1 SGHRS and CDR2 YFSETQ. The CDR3 DNA reads TGCGCCAGCAGCTTGGACCCGACTAGCGGGGGACCCAATGAGCAGTTCTTC. Amino acid sequence: CASSLDPTSGGPNEQFF.

This chain links TRBV7-2 with TRBJ1-6, with 7 bases identical to TRBD1. The V gene end was trimmed by 3 bases and the J gene end by 8 bases; junction bases not matched to a gene: 19. In germline, CDR1 is SGHTA, CDR2 FQGNSA. The CDR3 is 19 amino acids. The CDR3 here is CASSLTGTEFSLGDSPLHF. The CDR3 region has the DNA TGTGCCAGCAGCTTGACTGGGACAGAGTTTTCCCTCGGGGATTCACCCCTCCACTTT.

The J gene is TRBJ2-5, the V gene TRBV7-2; 7 bases are shared with TRBD1. The CDR3 has 14 residues. With 5 bases clipped from V and 3 bases from J, the junction kept 6 bases outside the gene matches. CDR1 and CDR2 from the germline V gene are SGHTA and FQGNSA. Written as DNA, the CDR3 is TGTGCCAGCAGCCGGGACAGAAGAGAAGAGACCCAGTACTTC. It translates to CASSRDRREETQYF.

This clone was detected a few times. The chain combines TRBV2 with TRBJ2-2, with 8 bases identical to TRBD2. The CDR3 has 15 residues. With 4 bases clipped from V and 0 bases from J, the junction kept 1 base outside the gene matches. Germline V gene lookup returns CDR1 SNHLY and CDR2 FYNNEI. This CDR3 reads CASSGLASNTGELFF. As DNA, the CDR3 is TGTGCCAGCAGTGGACTAGCGTCGAACACCGGGGAGCTGTTTTTT.

The chain carries TRBV19 and TRBJ2-7; D possibly corresponds to TRBD2 (8 bases). Per the germline V gene, CDR1 is LNHDA and CDR2 is SQIVND (reference sequence). The CDR3 is made up of 16 amino acids. V dropped 3 bases and J dropped 5 bases, with 20 bases sitting between them. CDR3 DNA sequence: TGTGCCAGTAGTATCAGGGGGGTCGGGACTAGGGACGAGCAGTACTTC. Amino acid sequence: CASSIRGVGTRDEQYF.